One T cell receptor beta chain is described in this entry. Using immunoSEQ multiplex PCR, the repertoire was profiled, and TCRdb retains in-frame clones only, with some absent. The sample has 90,000 to 100,000 clones, over 85% seen once; the top ten hold less than 0.65%. The sample comes from a study of a mutant IDH1 vaccine in newly diagnosed glioma. For the study at large: Treated patients had a mean age of about 37 years and a sex split that was around 60% male and roughly 40% female. Standard pretreatment was either radiotherapy, temozolomide, or, for most, radiochemotherapy with temozolomide.

Per germline, CDR1 PRHDT and CDR2 FYEKMQ (reference sequence). There are 15 residues in the CDR3. The time point is: baseline, week 1 (first vaccination visit). Treatment described: pre-vaccination baseline after standard-of-care therapy. Donor tumors were new WHO grade 3 or 4 IDH1-mutant, ATRX-lost astrocytomas. The source of this sequence is a woman aged 45 to 65 with glioma. The material sequenced was PBMCs, taken from a glioma patient treated with radiotherapy, temozolomide or both. V usage is TRBV13 and J usage is TRBJ2-5; possibly TRBD1 for D (5 bases). The closer fit of TRBJ2-7 to the DNA end suggests the J call may be wrong. This CDR3 is CASSSWGSRAYEQYF. The CDR3 nucleotides are TGTGCCAGCAGCTCCTGGGGTAGCAGGGCCTACGAGCAGTACTTC.